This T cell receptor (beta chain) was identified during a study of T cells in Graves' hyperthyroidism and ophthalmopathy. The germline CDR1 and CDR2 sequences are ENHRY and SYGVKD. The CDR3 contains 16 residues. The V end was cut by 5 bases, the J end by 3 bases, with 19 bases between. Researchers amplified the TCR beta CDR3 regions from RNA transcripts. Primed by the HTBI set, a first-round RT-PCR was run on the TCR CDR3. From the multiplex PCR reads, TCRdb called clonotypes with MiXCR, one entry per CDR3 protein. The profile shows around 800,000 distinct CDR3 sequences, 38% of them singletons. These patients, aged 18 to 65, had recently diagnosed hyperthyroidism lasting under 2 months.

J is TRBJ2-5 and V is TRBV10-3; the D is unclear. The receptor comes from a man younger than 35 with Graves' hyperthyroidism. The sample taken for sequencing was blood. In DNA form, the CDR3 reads TGTGCCATCAGTTATTTCCCGACGAACGACAAAGAGACCCAGTACTTC. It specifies CAISYFPTNDKETQYF.